This T cell receptor beta chain was found in a study of T cell repertoires in cytomegalovirus infection. Overall study results and limits: Public TCR beta family frequency separated CMV-and-HLA carriers, including in an independent cohort.

This CDR3 has 16 residues. CDR1 and CDR2 (germline): LGHDT, YNNKEL (reference sequence). The junction had 6 bases not matched to a gene; V was cut back by 2 bases and J by 1 base. As to this clonotype: Its antigen is not identified.

MiXCR was run by TCRdb on the reads, yielding one entry per CDR3 protein. Of some 700,000 distinct CDR3 sequences listed, about 33% are singletons. The sequences come from cultured PBMCs, collected from culture after CMV antigen stimulation. The chain joins TRBV3-1 to TRBJ2-3; 7 nucleotides line up with TRBD1. This clonotype was obtained from a human donor in good health (CMV status not recorded). Some clones in this sample may be carry-over from other donors' samples. CDR3 bases: TGTGCCAGCAGCCAATCTCTGGACAGGCGCACAGATACGCAGTATTTT. Protein sequence: CASSQSLDRRTDTQYF.